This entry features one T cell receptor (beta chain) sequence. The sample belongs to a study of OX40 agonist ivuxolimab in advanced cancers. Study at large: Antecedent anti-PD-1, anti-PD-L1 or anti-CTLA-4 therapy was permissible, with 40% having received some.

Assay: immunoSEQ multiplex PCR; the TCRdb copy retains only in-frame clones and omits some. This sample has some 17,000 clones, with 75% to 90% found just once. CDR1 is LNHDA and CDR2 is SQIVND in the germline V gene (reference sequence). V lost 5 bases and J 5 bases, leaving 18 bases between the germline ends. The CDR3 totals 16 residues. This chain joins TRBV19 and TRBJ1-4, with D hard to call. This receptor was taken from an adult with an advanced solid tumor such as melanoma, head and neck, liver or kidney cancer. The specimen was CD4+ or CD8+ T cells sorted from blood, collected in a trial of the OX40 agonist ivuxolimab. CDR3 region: CASSGYRVRQNEKLFF. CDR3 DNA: TGTGCCAGTAGTGGCTACCGGGTTCGTCAAAATGAAAAACTGTTTTTT.